This T cell receptor beta chain was found in a study of blood T cell repertoires in COVID-19 (TCRdb year 2020). In terms of the full investigation: Samples from collaborators originated in the United States, Italy and Spain and spanned both the acute and convalescent phases of COVID-19. The material from the prospective study consisted of cDNA or gDNA derived from T cells, B-cell-depleted T cells, or PBMCs. Subjects who had been exposed to COVID-19, were actively infected with it, or had recovered from it provided the deeply sampled blood TCRbeta repertoires that made up the dataset. The repertoires were made available in a free public database intended to serve as a resource for research on the immune response to SARS-CoV-2. The samples were drawn from the first 160 participants of the ongoing ImmuneRACE study and from some 1,300 subjects provided by 6 global collaborators. The sample metadata nearly always contained a de-identified subject ID, COVID-19 status, age in years and sex. HLA class I and class II types, where available, came from metadata supplied by the sample provider rather than from assay-based typing.

General study outcomes and caveats: How much clinical and demographic metadata was included differed by source and by participant, and the metadata was provided uncurated.

The germline V gene sets CDR1 to KGHDR and CDR2 to SFDVKD. Including the terminal cysteine and phenylalanine, the CDR3 comprises 14 residues. CDR3 DNA is the only sequence kept; it has 42 bases, read in frame from the first base. V is reduced by 7 bases and J by 8 bases, leaving a spacing of 17 bases between them. In Seattle, one collaborating source enrolled patients while the infection was active and tracked those patients longitudinally over the course of disease. Whole blood was collected in K2EDTA tubes by collaborating institutions according to the institutions' own protocols. For TCRbeta analysis, collaborators shipped samples as frozen whole blood, isolated PBMCs, or DNA extracted from either of those sample types. About this clone itself: What this receptor recognizes is not known. Nothing much larger sits one base from this clone, and base qualities are not available.

The immunoSEQ Assay, a bias-controlled multiplex PCR, was used to amplify TCRbeta CDR3 regions from genomic DNA. The published analysis was carried out like this. The number of nucleated cells in each sample was estimated from the amplification of reference gene primers within the assay. To quantify the absolute abundance of each unique TCRbeta CDR3 rearrangement, sequence reads were collapsed and filtered. For each sample, productive Simpson clonality was calculated by taking the square root of Simpson's diversity index across productive rearrangements. TCRdb provides this immuneACCESS table in a form limited to in-frame rearrangements. Some clones are lacking; in checked studies, under half of them reflect an unresolved V gene, and why the rest are absent is not known. The V and J calls and the clone size are those of that table, but D and trimming were determined from the DNA. Counted in this sample were approximately 280,000 clones; roughly 90% of them appeared once. The ten largest clones take up roughly 6.8% of the sample.

The chain is encoded by TRBV24-1 joined to TRBJ2-1; the D gene is perhaps TRBD2, from 7 matching bases. This receptor was taken from a woman aged 25 to 39 with COVID-19, enrolled during active disease. Sequenced sample: peripheral blood. CDR3 protein: CATSVEGGRDEQFF. DNA sequence: TGTGCCACCAGCGTAGAGGGGGGGAGGGATGAGCAGTTCTTC.